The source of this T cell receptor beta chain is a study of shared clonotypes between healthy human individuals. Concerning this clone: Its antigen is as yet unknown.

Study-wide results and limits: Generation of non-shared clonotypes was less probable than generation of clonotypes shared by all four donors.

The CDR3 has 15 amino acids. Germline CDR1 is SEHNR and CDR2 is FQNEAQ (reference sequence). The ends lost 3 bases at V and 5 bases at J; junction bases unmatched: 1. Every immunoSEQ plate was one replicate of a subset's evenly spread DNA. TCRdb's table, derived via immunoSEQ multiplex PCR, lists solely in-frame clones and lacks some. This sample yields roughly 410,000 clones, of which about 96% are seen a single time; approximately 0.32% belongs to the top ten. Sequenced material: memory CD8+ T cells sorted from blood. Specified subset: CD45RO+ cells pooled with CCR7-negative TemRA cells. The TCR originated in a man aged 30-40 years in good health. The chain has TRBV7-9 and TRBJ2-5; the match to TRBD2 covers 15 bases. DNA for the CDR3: TGTGCCAGCAGCTTCGGACTAGCGGGAGGGGAGACCCAGTACTTC. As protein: CASSFGLAGGETQYF. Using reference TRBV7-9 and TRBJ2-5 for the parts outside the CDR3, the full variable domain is DTGVSQNPRHKITKRGQNVTFRCDPISEHNRLYWYRQTLGQGPEFLTYFQNEAQLEKSRLLSDRFSAERPKGSFSTLEIQRTEQGDSAMYLCASSFGLAGGETQYFGPGTRLLVL.